Listed below are T cell receptor beta chains from one sample, sequenced in a study of response to subunit inactivated influenza vaccine. MiXCR, run by TCRdb on the RT-PCR reads, gives a single entry per CDR3 protein. The table includes 500,000 to 550,000 distinct CDR3 sequences, more than 7% detected once. The specimen was PBMCs from blood, collected around 2 years after vaccination. The receptors originated from a man aged 50-75 years who received an inactivated influenza vaccine. The CDR3 runs from the conserved cysteine through the conserved F or W. The D gene is left open where the match is weak. Size tells how often a clone was seen (once, few, many) or the class of an expanded clone, and some rows leave it out.

clone size: few
D gene: -
V gene: TRBV12-3/TRBV12-4
J gene: TRBJ2-3
CDR3 length: 15
CDR3 protein: CASSLDTYKTDTQYF
CDR3 DNA: TGTGCCAGCAGTTTAGACACTTACAAGACAGATACGCAGTATTTT

clone size: -
D gene: -
V gene: TRBV12-3/TRBV12-4
J gene: TRBJ2-6
CDR3 length: 16
CDR3 protein: CASSFPQGSGANVLTF
CDR3 DNA: TGTGCCAGCAGTTTTCCGCAGGGCTCTGGGGCCAACGTCCTGACTTTC

clone size: many
D gene: -
V gene: TRBV5-6
J gene: TRBJ2-1
CDR3 length: 12
CDR3 protein: CASSLGSNEQFF
CDR3 DNA: TGTGCCAGCAGTTTGGGCAGTAATGAGCAGTTCTTC

clone size: few
D gene: -
V gene: TRBV25-1
J gene: TRBJ1-1
CDR3 length: 15
CDR3 protein: CASSEGDRVNTEAFF
CDR3 DNA: TGTGCCAGCAGCGAAGGAGACAGAGTGAACACTGAAGCTTTCTTT

clone size: few
D gene: -
V gene: TRBV27
J gene: TRBJ1-1
CDR3 length: 13
CDR3 protein: CASKIQGHTEAFF
CDR3 DNA: TGTGCCAGCAAGATACAGGGTCACACTGAAGCTTTCTTT

clone size: -
D gene: -
V gene: TRBV9
J gene: TRBJ1-1
CDR3 length: 15
CDR3 protein: CASSVEGGGYSEAFF
CDR3 DNA: TGTGCCAGCAGCGTAGAGGGAGGCGGGTACTCTGAAGCTTTCTTT

clone size: few
D gene: -
V gene: TRBV5-1
J gene: TRBJ2-7
CDR3 length: 11
CDR3 protein: CASSLQDEQYF
CDR3 DNA: TGCGCCAGCAGCTTGCAGGACGAGCAGTACTTC

clone size: many
D gene: TRBD1
V gene: TRBV6-6
J gene: TRBJ2-7
CDR3 length: 13
CDR3 protein: CASSYRDRYEQYF
CDR3 DNA: TGTGCCAGCAGTTACCGGGACAGATACGAGCAGTACTTC

clone size: few
D gene: -
V gene: TRBV18
J gene: TRBJ2-1
CDR3 length: 14
CDR3 protein: CASSREGTYNEQFF
CDR3 DNA: TGTGCCAGCTCACGAGAGGGCACCTACAATGAGCAGTTCTTC

clone size: few
D gene: -
V gene: TRBV2
J gene: TRBJ2-7
CDR3 length: 10
CDR3 protein: CASTRGEQYF
CDR3 DNA: TGTGCCAGCACGCGGGGCGAGCAGTACTTC

clone size: few
D gene: -
V gene: TRBV5-1
J gene: TRBJ2-2
CDR3 length: 14
CDR3 protein: CASSKTQGTGELFF
CDR3 DNA: TGCGCCAGCAGTAAGACTCAGGGCACCGGGGAGCTGTTTTTT

clone size: few
D gene: TRBD1
V gene: TRBV28
J gene: TRBJ1-1
CDR3 length: 17
CDR3 protein: CASTGDREGWENTEAFF
CDR3 DNA: TGTGCCAGCACCGGAGACAGGGAGGGTTGGGAGAACACTGAAGCTTTCTTT

clone size: -
D gene: -
V gene: TRBV20-1
J gene: TRBJ1-5
CDR3 length: 14
CDR3 protein: CSAGGGAGNQPQHF
CDR3 DNA: TGCAGTGCTGGGGGTGGGGCTGGCAATCAGCCCCAGCATTTT

clone size: many
D gene: -
V gene: TRBV5-1
J gene: TRBJ1-2
CDR3 length: 13
CDR3 protein: CASSLVGGEGYTF
CDR3 DNA: TGCGCCAGCAGCTTGGTCGGGGGCGAGGGCTACACCTTC

clone size: -
D gene: TRBD2
V gene: TRBV12-3/TRBV12-4
J gene: TRBJ2-6
CDR3 length: 19
CDR3 protein: CASSPGSGILSSGANVLTF
CDR3 DNA: TGTGCCAGCAGTCCCGGTAGCGGGATTCTTAGCTCTGGGGCCAACGTCCTGACTTTC

clone size: many
D gene: -
V gene: TRBV12-3/TRBV12-4
J gene: TRBJ2-5
CDR3 length: 15
CDR3 protein: CASSLSYSPGKTQYF
CDR3 DNA: TGTGCCAGCAGTTTAAGTTACAGCCCCGGGAAGACCCAGTACTTC

clone size: few
D gene: -
V gene: TRBV5-8
J gene: TRBJ2-1
CDR3 length: 17
CDR3 protein: CASSLESASLTYNEQFF
CDR3 DNA: TGTGCCAGCAGCTTGGAAAGCGCCAGTCTCACCTACAATGAGCAGTTCTTC

clone size: -
D gene: TRBD2
V gene: TRBV11-3
J gene: TRBJ2-1
CDR3 length: 17
CDR3 protein: CASSLGGLAGSHNEQFF
CDR3 DNA: TGTGCCAGCAGCTTAGGGGGACTAGCGGGGTCCCACAATGAGCAGTTCTTC

clone size: few
D gene: -
V gene: TRBV4-1
J gene: TRBJ2-7
CDR3 length: 14
CDR3 protein: CASSQEWTSYEQYF
CDR3 DNA: TGCGCCAGCAGCCAAGAGTGGACTTCCTACGAGCAGTACTTC

clone size: few
D gene: -
V gene: TRBV21-1
J gene: TRBJ2-3
CDR3 length: 17
CDR3 protein: CASSKTGTSGDSDTQYF
CDR3 DNA: TGTGCCAGCAGCAAAACCGGGACTAGCGGGGACTCAGATACGCAGTATTTT

clone size: few
D gene: -
V gene: TRBV10-3
J gene: TRBJ2-7
CDR3 length: 12
CDR3 protein: CAIGTGTYEQYF
CDR3 DNA: TGTGCCATCGGAACAGGGACCTACGAGCAGTACTTC

clone size: -
D gene: -
V gene: TRBV20-1
J gene: TRBJ1-5
CDR3 length: 14
CDR3 protein: CSATRGRINQPQHF
CDR3 DNA: TGCAGTGCCACCCGGGGGCGGATCAATCAGCCCCAGCATTTT

clone size: -
D gene: -
V gene: TRBV28
J gene: TRBJ2-3
CDR3 length: 14
CDR3 protein: CASSGLLIGDTQYF
CDR3 DNA: TGTGCCAGCAGTGGACTTCTTATTGGGGATACGCAGTATTTT

clone size: many
D gene: -
V gene: TRBV20-1
J gene: TRBJ1-2
CDR3 length: 14
CDR3 protein: CSASEQGSSYGYTF
CDR3 DNA: TGCAGTGCTAGCGAACAGGGATCCTCCTATGGCTACACCTTC

clone size: -
D gene: -
V gene: TRBV19
J gene: TRBJ1-4
CDR3 length: 13
CDR3 protein: CASSTRGGAKLFF
CDR3 DNA: TGTGCCAGTAGTACCAGAGGAGGGGCAAAACTGTTTTTT

clone size: many
D gene: -
V gene: TRBV12-3/TRBV12-4
J gene: TRBJ2-5
CDR3 length: 13
CDR3 protein: CASSLWGQETQYF
CDR3 DNA: TGTGCCAGCAGTTTATGGGGCCAAGAGACCCAGTACTTC

clone size: many
D gene: -
V gene: TRBV5-1
J gene: TRBJ2-7
CDR3 length: 14
CDR3 protein: CASSEGDLSYEQYF
CDR3 DNA: TGCGCCAGCAGTGAGGGGGACCTCTCCTACGAGCAGTACTTC

clone size: many
D gene: -
V gene: TRBV24-1
J gene: TRBJ2-1
CDR3 length: 11
CDR3 protein: CATSAGHEQFF
CDR3 DNA: TGTGCCACCAGTGCGGGACATGAGCAGTTCTTC

clone size: many
D gene: TRBD2
V gene: TRBV7-9
J gene: TRBJ2-7
CDR3 length: 17
CDR3 protein: CASSSPGRLARTYEQYF
CDR3 DNA: TGTGCCAGCAGCTCGCCTGGTAGACTAGCGAGGACCTACGAGCAGTACTTC